Below are 25 T cell receptor beta chains sequenced from a single sample in a study of blood T cells in healthy people across ages. A second 7 to 11 cycle PCR used barcoded and J-beta primers. One entry per CDR3 protein, called by TCRdb with MiXCR from the 5' RACE reads. The repertoire includes approximately 800,000 distinct CDR3 sequences, roughly 35% of them detected once, and 13% sits in the top ten. Input material: blood. The receptors come from a man younger than 30 in good health.

In its sample, this clonotype was seen a few times. The chain couples TRBV7-2 to TRBJ2-1, with 8 positions matching TRBD2. The J call may not be correct, given that the DNA end is closer to TRBJ2-7. The CDR3 loop spans 19 amino acids. Germline V gives CDR1 SGHTA, CDR2 FQGNSA. The CDR3 reads CASSFGPAGVISSYNEQYF. The DNA of the CDR3 is TGTGCCAGCAGCTTTGGGCCAGCGGGGGTAATCAGCTCCTACAATGAGCAGTACTTC.

Ten or more counts support this clonotype. The chain links TRBV20-1 to TRBJ2-7; D possibly corresponds to TRBD2 (5 bases). Between the trimmed V and J ends, which lost 3 bases and 6 bases, there was a span of 24 bases. This CDR3 comprises 16 residues. CDR1 is DFQATT, CDR2 SNEGSKA, per germline (reference sequence). Written as DNA, the CDR3 is TGCAGTGCTAGTGGAGGCCCCTCGGCAGCAACTACCGAGCAGTACTTC. This gives the protein CSASGGPSAATTEQYF.

On this clonotype: Sequence at one end of the junction differs from germline and may be a read error. The V call is TRBV20-1, the J call TRBJ1-2; no clear D gene. Germline CDR1 and CDR2: DFQATT and SNEGSKA (reference sequence). The CDR3 contains 13 residues. CDR3 bases: TGCAGTGCTAGAGGTCGCCTCAGCTATGGCTATACCTTC. Translation: CSARGRLSYGYTF.

The sample holds a few counts of this clonotype. This chain links TRBV28 with TRBJ1-2; D is ambiguous. The CDR3 runs 13 residues. V gave up 3 bases and J gave up 0 bases, with 5 bases separating them. Germline assignment: CDR1 MDHEN and CDR2 SYDVKM. CDR3 bases: TGTGCCAGCAGTTTGGAATCTAACTATGGCTACACCTTC. Its translation is CASSLESNYGYTF.

This clonotype has just a few counts. V is TRBV12-3 or TRBV12-4 and J is TRBJ1-2; TRBD1 aligns across 9 bases. J was trimmed by 6 bases and V by 3 bases; bases with no gene match: 5. CDR3 length: 14 amino acids. CDR3 DNA sequence: TGTGCCAGCAGTTTGGACAGGGGATTTGATGGCTACACCTTC. Its translation: CASSLDRGFDGYTF.

The chain employs TRBV12-3 or TRBV12-4 and TRBJ2-1, with 14 bases matching TRBD2. The end of the DNA fits TRBJ2-7 better, so the J call may be wrong. The CDR3 contains 18 residues. The DNA of the CDR3 is TGTGCCAGCAGTCGGGGACTAGCGGGGGCCAGCTCCTACAATGAGCAGTACTTC. Its protein is CASSRGLAGASSYNEQYF.

This clonotype was counted at least ten times. The chain couples TRBV29-1 to TRBJ2-1, with 10 bases aligning to TRBD1. Trimming at V came to 0 bases and at J to 4 bases, leaving 9 bases not matched to a gene. This CDR3 has 17 residues. The germline V gene has CDR1 SQVTM and CDR2 ANQGSEA. Written as DNA, the CDR3 is TGCAGCGTTGAAGATCGGGAGGGACAGGGGAAGTACAATGAGCAGTTCTTC. It is translated as CSVEDREGQGKYNEQFF.

The genes are TRBV6-5 and TRBJ2-7; D remains ambiguous. The CDR3 has 12 residues. The germline V gene encodes CDR1 MNHEY and CDR2 SVGAGI. Trimming left V 6 bases short and J 5 bases short, with 11 bases between. The CDR3 sequence is CASRLGNHEQYF. CDR3 coding DNA: TGTGCCAGCAGATTAGGGAACCACGAGCAGTACTTC.

This clonotype was observed at least ten times. This chain links TRBV27 with TRBJ2-7; D uncertain. V was clipped by 3 bases and J by 5 bases, with 14 bases between them. This CDR3 has 14 amino acids. Per the germline V gene, CDR1 is MNHEY and CDR2 is SMNVEV (reference sequence). The CDR3 protein is CASSFGGTGDEQYF. The CDR3 DNA follows: TGTGCCAGCAGTTTTGGCGGAACGGGCGACGAGCAGTACTTC.

The chain has TRBV6-2 or TRBV6-3 and TRBJ1-2; no firm D call. The germline V gene has CDR1 MNHEY and CDR2 SVGEGT. The CDR3 consists of 18 residues. V lost 7 bases to trimming and J lost 5 bases, with 29 bases between them. The CDR3 region is CASTFTQSRVLLFYGYTF. As DNA, the CDR3 is TGTGCCAGCACCTTCACTCAGAGTCGGGTACTCTTATTTTATGGCTACACCTTC.

This clonotype was detected a few times. V usage is TRBV19 and J usage is TRBJ1-4; D perhaps matches TRBD1 (5 bases). The CDR3 is 17 amino acids. Trimming removed 3 bases at V and 0 bases at J, with 14 bases between. CDR1 is LNHDA, CDR2 SQIVND, per germline (reference sequence). CDR3 coding DNA: TGTGCCAGTAGTATGGAGGACACCTTTGCAACTAATGAAAAACTGTTTTTT. Residues: CASSMEDTFATNEKLFF. The entire variable domain, with the rest obtained from reference TRBV19 and TRBJ1-4, is as follows: DGGITQSPKYLFRKEGQNVTLSCEQNLNHDAMYWYRQDPGQGLRLIYYSQIVNDFQKGDIAEGYSVSREKKESFPLTVTSAQKNPTAFYLCASSMEDTFATNEKLFFGSGTQLSVL.

J is TRBJ2-1 and V is TRBV4-1; the D gene is possibly TRBD1 (5 bases). The CDR3 covers 16 residues. Germline CDR1 and CDR2: MGHRA and YSYEKL. The V and J ends lost 4 bases and 0 bases respectively, with 13 bases between them. The CDR3 sequence is CASSPNRLTSYNEQFF. CDR3 DNA: TGCGCCAGCAGCCCTAACAGGTTAACCTCCTACAATGAGCAGTTCTTC.

This clonotype turned up a few times. The J gene is TRBJ2-5, the V gene TRBV12-3 or TRBV12-4, with D tentatively TRBD1 or TRBD2 (5 bases each). The CDR3 covers 14 residues. Trimming removed 8 bases at V and 1 base at J, with 14 bases between. Here the CDR3 reads CASRRGDGQETQYF. For the CDR3, the DNA is TGTGCCAGCCGACGAGGGGACGGCCAAGAGACCCAGTACTTC.

The chain recombines TRBV18 with TRBJ1-2; a weak D match, TRBD1 (5 bases). CDR1 is KGHSH, CDR2 LQKENI, per germline. CDR3 length equals 14 residues. Trimming took 3 bases from V and 2 from J, leaving 10 bases between them. CDR3 sequence: CASSPEWGNYGYTF. CDR3 sequence (DNA): TGTGCCAGCTCACCGGAGTGGGGGAACTATGGCTACACCTTC.

This clonotype was observed a few times. This rearrangement joins TRBV6-2 or TRBV6-3 to TRBJ2-3, with a possible D match to TRBD1 (6 bases). Germline CDR1 and CDR2: MNHEY and SVGEGT. Trimming removed 0 bases from V and 2 bases from J, with 15 bases in between. The CDR3 totals 17 residues. The CDR3 sequence: CASSYSTLMGATDTQYF. The CDR3, as DNA: TGTGCCAGCAGTTACTCGACCCTGATGGGGGCCACAGATACGCAGTATTTT.

This chain uses TRBV20-1 with TRBJ2-3; either TRBD1 or TRBD2 may fit D (5 bases each). V was shortened by 6 bases and J by 2 bases, with 15 bases between the two germline ends. The germline V gene has CDR1 DFQATT and CDR2 SNEGSKA (reference sequence). The CDR3 extends over 14 amino acids. The CDR3 bases are TGCAGTGCCAGCGGCCAGGGCACCACAGATACGCAGTATTTT. Translating it yields CSASGQGTTDTQYF.

This clonotype occurred a few times. The chain carries TRBV20-1 and TRBJ1-5, with D maybe TRBD1 (5 bases). V lost 6 bases to trimming and J lost 2 bases, with 14 bases between them. CDR3 length equals 14 residues. Germline values: CDR1 DFQATT, CDR2 SNEGSKA (reference sequence). The CDR3 bases are TGCAGTGCCCAGGGAGGGAGTGGCAATCAGCCCCAGCATTTT. This translates into CSAQGGSGNQPQHF.

This clonotype was observed many times. The chain recombines TRBV9 with TRBJ1-2; TRBD1 is a possible D gene (5 bases). CDR1 and CDR2 (germline): SGDLS, YYNGEE. Trimming removed 3 bases from V and 6 bases from J, with 36 bases in between. This CDR3 spans 21 amino acids. The CDR3 is CASSAEGRPGTAKGRQNGYTF. Written as DNA, the CDR3 is TGTGCCAGCAGCGCCGAGGGGAGACCTGGTACCGCTAAGGGGAGACAGAATGGCTACACCTTC. The full variable domain, completed using reference TRBV9 and TRBJ1-2, is DSGVTQTPKHLITATGQRVTLRCSPRSGDLSVYWYQQSLDQGLQFLIQYYNGEERAKGNILERFSAQQFPDLHSELNLSSLELGDSALYFCASSAEGRPGTAKGRQNGYTFGSGTRLTVV.

This clonotype was seen only a few times. V gene TRBV10-3 combines with J gene TRBJ2-1, with 8 bases matching TRBD2. Germline V CDR1 and CDR2: ENHRY, SYGVKD. This CDR3 comprises 16 residues. J lost 2 bases, V lost 1 base, and 4 bases had no gene match. The CDR3 DNA follows: TGTGCCATCAGTGAGTATAGCGGGGACGCCTACAATGAGCAGTTCTTC. Residues: CAISEYSGDAYNEQFF.

In the case of this clonotype: A single base separates this from a much larger clone, so it may be a read error. J is TRBJ1-2 and V is TRBV20-1; 12 bases match TRBD1. The CDR3 consists of 14 residues. Germline CDR1 and CDR2: DFQATT and SNEGSKA (reference sequence). The ends lost 2 bases at V and 7 bases at J; junction bases unmatched: 5. The DNA of the CDR3 is TGCAGTGCTAGAAGGGACAGGGGGCGAGCTGGCTACACCTTC. As protein: CSARRDRGRAGYTF.

This clonotype turned up a few times. The gene calls are TRBV20-1 and TRBJ2-7, with no clear D. CDR3 size: 13 residues. Germline V gene sequence: CDR1 DFQATT, CDR2 SNEGSKA (reference sequence). The V gene lost 2 bases and the J gene lost 3 bases, with 11 bases spanning the gap. CDR3 DNA: TGCAGTGCTAGAAACGCGCCCTACTACGAGCAGTACTTC. Translation gives CSARNAPYYEQYF.

This clonotype was recorded many times. The chain is built from TRBV4-3 and TRBJ2-3, with TRBD2 matching over 12 bases. Trimming cost V 0 bases and J 3 bases; bases outside gene matches: 4. Germline lookup yields CDR1 LGHNA and CDR2 YSLEER. The CDR3 runs to 17 residues. Here the CDR3 DNA reads TGCGCCAGCAGCCAAGAGGCTAGCGGGGGGGCAACAGATACGCAGTATTTT. This sequence encodes CASSQEASGGATDTQYF.

This clonotype was detected a few times. The V and J genes are TRBV7-2 and TRBJ2-7; D is perhaps TRBD1 (5 bases). V was cut by 6 bases and J by 4 bases, with 16 bases left in between. The CDR3 totals 14 residues. CDR1 is SGHTA and CDR2 is FQGNSA in the germline V gene. As DNA, the CDR3 is TGTGCCAGCAGTCCTGGACGACAGTATTACGAGCAGTACTTC. Translated: CASSPGRQYYEQYF.

This CDR3 reads CASSTGAPGELFF. The DNA for the CDR3 is TGTGCCAGCAGTACAGGGGCCCCCGGGGAGCTGTTTTTT. V is TRBV7-6 and J is TRBJ2-2; 7 bases agree with TRBD1. Germline loops: CDR1 SGHVS, CDR2 FNYEAQ. This CDR3 region has 13 residues. The J segment lost 6 bases and the V segment lost 6 bases, leaving 4 bases of the junction unmatched.

As for this clonotype: A read error may be the cause here, since a much bigger clone is one base away. V is TRBV9 and J is TRBJ2-3, with no clear D. Germline assignment: CDR1 SGDLS and CDR2 YYNGEE. The CDR3 contains 13 residues. V lost 2 bases and J 2 bases, leaving 6 bases between the germline ends. The CDR3, as DNA: TGTGCCAGCAGCGTGGTCTACACAGATACGCAGTATTTT. It translates to CASSVVYTDTQYF.